The text below deals with one T cell receptor (beta chain). The entry originates in a study of T cells expressing NK-cell markers. Study-level background: Within the sequenced cohort of eight donors, seven exhibited HCMV seropositivity and one was seronegative.

5'RACE template switching with UMIs generated TCR beta cDNA. TCRdb reprocessed the 5' RACE reads and keeps a single row for each CDR3 protein, giving no DNA. The sample data list under 35,000 distinct CDR3 sequences. Germline CDR1 is LNHNV and CDR2 is YYDKDF (reference sequence). The CDR3 contains 15 residues. This TCR derives from a woman aged 18-69 years in good health. Sequencing was carried out using blood T cells: a sorted CD56 or NKG2C T cell subset, CD4+ or CD8+ T cells, or bulk PBMC T cells (not recorded which). J is TRBJ1-4 and V is TRBV15. This CDR3 reads CATSRDPPTNEKLFF.